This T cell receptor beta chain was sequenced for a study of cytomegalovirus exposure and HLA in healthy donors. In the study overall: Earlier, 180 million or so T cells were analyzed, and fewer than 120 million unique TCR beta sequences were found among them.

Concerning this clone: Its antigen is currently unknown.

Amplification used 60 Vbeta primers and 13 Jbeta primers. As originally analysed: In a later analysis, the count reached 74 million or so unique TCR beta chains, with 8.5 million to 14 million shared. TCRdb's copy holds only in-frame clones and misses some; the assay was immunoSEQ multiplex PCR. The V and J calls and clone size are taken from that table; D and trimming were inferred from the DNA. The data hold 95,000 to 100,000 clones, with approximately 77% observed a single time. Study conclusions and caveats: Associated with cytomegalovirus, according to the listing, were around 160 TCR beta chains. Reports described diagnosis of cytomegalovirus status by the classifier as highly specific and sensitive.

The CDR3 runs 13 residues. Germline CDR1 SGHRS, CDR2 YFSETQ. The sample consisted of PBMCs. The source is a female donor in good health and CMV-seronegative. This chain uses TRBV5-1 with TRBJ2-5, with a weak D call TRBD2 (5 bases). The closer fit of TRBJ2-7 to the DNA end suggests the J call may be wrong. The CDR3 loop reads CASSLDGGYEQYF. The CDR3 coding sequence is TGCGCCAGCAGCTTGGATGGAGGCTACGAGCAGTACTTC.